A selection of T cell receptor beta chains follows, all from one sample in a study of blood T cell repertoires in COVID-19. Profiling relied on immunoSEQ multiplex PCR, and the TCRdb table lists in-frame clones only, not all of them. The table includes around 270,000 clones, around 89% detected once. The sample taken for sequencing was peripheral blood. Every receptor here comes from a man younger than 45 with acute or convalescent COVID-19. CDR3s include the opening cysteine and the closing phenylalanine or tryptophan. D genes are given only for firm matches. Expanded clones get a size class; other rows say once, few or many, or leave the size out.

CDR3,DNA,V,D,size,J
CASSLDRGTEAFF,TGCGCCAGCAGCTTGGACAGGGGGACTGAAGCTTTCTTT,TRBV5-1,TRBD1,once,TRBJ1-1
CASSDSGTGGGEQYF,TGCGCCAGCAGTGACTCCGGGACAGGGGGCGGCGAGCAGTACTTC,TRBV10-1,TRBD1,NA,TRBJ2-7
CASGPGTANYGYTF,TGCGCCAGCGGCCCCGGGACAGCTAACTATGGCTACACCTTC,TRBV5-1,TRBD1,many,TRBJ1-2
CASTSGFYNEQFF,TGTGCCAGCACCTCGGGGTTCTACAATGAGCAGTTCTTC,TRBV7-2,NA,NA,TRBJ2-1
CASSSTGTGVRNTIYF,TGTGCCAGCAGTTCAACCGGGACAGGGGTACGAAACACCATATATTTT,TRBV28,TRBD1,NA,TRBJ1-3
CASSHPVASPLHF,TGTGCCAGCAGCCACCCGGTTGCCTCACCCCTCCACTTT,TRBV7-9,NA,NA,TRBJ1-6
CASSTGQGGDTQYF,TGCGCCAGCAGCACCGGACAGGGAGGAGATACGCAGTATTTT,TRBV5-1,TRBD1,NA,TRBJ2-3
CASSQGLAGPRGETQYF,TGCGCCAGCAGCCAAGGACTAGCGGGCCCGAGGGGGGAGACCCAGTACTTC,TRBV4-1,TRBD2,NA,TRBJ2-5
CASSAGTRTIYF,TGTGCCAGCAGCGCCGGAACCAGGACCATATATTTT,TRBV9,NA,NA,TRBJ1-3
CASSLWSGNTEAFF,TGTGCCAGCAGTTTATGGTCCGGGAACACTGAAGCTTTCTTT,TRBV28,NA,NA,TRBJ1-1
CAWSEPAFVDTWPAFF,TGTGCCTGGAGTGAACCAGCATTCGTCGACACCTGGCCAGCTTTCTTT,TRBV30,NA,NA,TRBJ1-1
CASSYWGTANTGELFF,TGTGCCAGCAGTTACTGGGGGACAGCGAACACCGGGGAGCTGTTTTTT,TRBV6-5,TRBD1,NA,TRBJ2-2
CASSEAVYEQYF,TGTGCCAGCAGTGAAGCCGTCTACGAGCAGTACTTC,TRBV6-1,NA,NA,TRBJ2-7
CASSTGISQREQYF,TGTGCCAGCAGCACCGGGATCTCGCAACGGGAGCAGTACTTC,TRBV28,NA,once,TRBJ2-7
CASSLDRGSQAFF,TGTGCCAGCAGCTTAGATAGGGGATCCCAAGCTTTCTTT,TRBV11-3,NA,NA,TRBJ1-1
CASSPPGLAVVNEQFF,TGTGCCAGTAGCCCACCGGGACTAGCGGTTGTCAATGAGCAGTTCTTC,TRBV19,TRBD2,NA,TRBJ2-1
CASSQGGGGLADTQYF,TGTGCCAGCAGCCAAGGAGGGGGGGGCCTGGCAGATACGCAGTATTTT,TRBV4-2,NA,once,TRBJ2-3
CASSLEVAGANEQYF,TGTGCCAGCAGCTTAGAAGTGGCGGGGGCGAACGAGCAGTACTTC,TRBV11-1,NA,few,TRBJ2-7
CASSRDRTNYGYTF,TGTGCCAGCAGTCGGGACAGGACCAACTATGGCTACACCTTC,TRBV6-5,TRBD1,NA,TRBJ1-2
CASSLGRLTSGGELFF,TGTGCCAGCAGCTTAGGCCGACTAACTTCGGGCGGGGAGCTGTTTTTT,TRBV7-3,NA,NA,TRBJ2-2
CASSSTTSYEQYF,TGTGCCAGCAGCTCAACCACCAGCTACGAGCAGTACTTC,TRBV7-2,NA,NA,TRBJ2-7
CASSQSSGVYNEQFF,TGTGCCAGCAGCCAGAGCAGCGGGGTCTACAATGAGCAGTTCTTC,TRBV7-6,TRBD2,once,TRBJ2-1
CSPRSEAFF,TGCAGTCCCAGAAGTGAAGCTTTCTTT,TRBV20-1,NA,NA,TRBJ1-1
CASSLSVSGIGASEQFF,TGTGCCAGCAGTTTAAGCGTCAGTGGCATTGGTGCTAGTGAGCAGTTCTTC,TRBV27,NA,once,TRBJ2-1
CASSQEPGLRDEQFF,TGCGCCAGCAGCCAAGAGCCGGGACTAAGAGATGAGCAGTTCTTC,TRBV4-1,TRBD2,NA,TRBJ2-1
CASSYSFQVSSYEQYF,TGTGCCAGCAGTTACTCTTTTCAGGTCAGCTCCTACGAGCAGTACTTC,TRBV6-5,NA,NA,TRBJ2-7
CATSPRLSSGNTIYF,TGTGCCACCAGCCCTAGACTGTCCTCTGGAAACACCATATATTTT,TRBV15,NA,NA,TRBJ1-3
CASRTLGRPYTF,TGTGCCAGCCGTACCCTGGGCAGACCCTACACCTTC,TRBV2,NA,NA,TRBJ1-2
CASSPRGSEAFF,TGTGCCAGCTCACCGCGGGGCTCTGAAGCTTTCTTT,TRBV18,NA,once,TRBJ1-1
CASSEANEAPGELFF,TGTGCCAGCAGTGAAGCTAACGAAGCTCCCGGGGAGCTGTTTTTT,TRBV6-1,NA,NA,TRBJ2-2
CASSTRTSGIAGELFF,TGTGCCAGTAGTACCCGGACTAGCGGGATCGCCGGGGAGCTGTTTTTT,TRBV19,TRBD2,NA,TRBJ2-2
CASSLWDSLNYGYTF,TGTGCCAGCAGTTTATGGGACAGTCTTAACTATGGCTACACCTTC,TRBV28,NA,NA,TRBJ1-2
CASSQTDRVLDYGYTF,TGTGCCAGCAGTCAAACGGACAGGGTCCTGGACTATGGCTACACCTTC,TRBV28,TRBD1,NA,TRBJ1-2
CASKGEYEQYF,TGTGCCAGCAAGGGAGAATACGAGCAGTACTTC,TRBV19,NA,NA,TRBJ2-7
CASSPGLAGVIEQFF,TGTGCCAGCTCACCAGGACTAGCGGGAGTGATTGAGCAGTTCTTC,TRBV18,TRBD2,few,TRBJ2-1
CASGTLAASYEQYF,TGTGCCAGCGGGACACTAGCGGCCTCCTACGAGCAGTACTTC,TRBV27,TRBD2,once,TRBJ2-7
CASSRQGARSTEAFF,TGTGCCAGCAGTCGACAGGGGGCTAGGAGCACTGAAGCTTTCTTT,TRBV6-5,TRBD1,once,TRBJ1-1
CASRVGWWGQLSSYNEQFF,TGTGCCAGCAGGGTAGGGTGGTGGGGACAACTTAGTTCCTACAATGAGCAGTTCTTC,TRBV11-2,NA,NA,TRBJ2-1